This T cell receptor beta chain derives from a study of T cell responses to AZD1222 COVID-19 vaccine. On the study more broadly: Doses given second, at about 4 or about 12 weeks, were pooled.

Comments on this clone: As yet, its antigen is unknown.

The ends were cut back, 4 bases at V and 2 bases at J, with 12 bases in the middle. Germline values: CDR1 MNHEY, CDR2 SMNVEV (reference sequence). This CDR3 has 14 amino acids. Study-wide results and caveats: Repertoire sampling occurred only after the peak T cell response. It was only five to seven AZD1222 recipients who were seropositive at baseline. Regions 160-218 and 743-854 dominated among vaccine-associated CD4 TCRs spanning spike.

Data came from immunoSEQ multiplex PCR; TCRdb stores just in-frame clones and leaves some out. The table lists about 190,000 clones, almost 95% of them singletons. This TCR was sampled from an adult in good health. This rearrangement joins TRBV27 to TRBJ2-7; maybe TRBD1 (5 bases). This material consisted of peripheral blood, taken on day 0 of AZD1222 vaccination. The CDR3 protein is CASSSMDKPYEQYF. The CDR3 bases are TGTGCCAGCAGTTCCATGGACAAACCCTACGAGCAGTACTTC.